This T cell receptor (beta chain) was identified during a study of T cells in Graves' hyperthyroidism and ophthalmopathy. Study-level results: Ophthalmopathy was separated from stable hyperthyroidism by a 13 V-J model. A median 6.5 months before onset, the model predicted ophthalmopathy.

Fresh peripheral blood, approximately 10 ml, yielded the PBMCs. Regions amplified from RNA transcripts were the TCR beta CDR3 regions. In the first-round RT-PCR of the TCR CDR3, the HTBI primer set was used. A single record per CDR3 protein comes from TCRdb applying MiXCR to the multiplex PCR reads. Of fewer than 400,000 distinct CDR3 sequences listed, approximately 25% are singletons. Turning to this clonotype: Antigen specificity is unknown.

V lost 8 bases and J lost 0, with 8 bases in between. The CDR3 is 14 residues long. Germline lookup yields CDR1 MNHNS and CDR2 SASEGT. Sequencing was performed on blood. The source of this sequence is a man aged 50 to 60 with Graves' hyperthyroidism. The gene calls are TRBV6-1 and TRBJ2-6, with D unclear. Written as DNA, the CDR3 is TGTGCCAGCGGCGGCAACTCTGGGGCCAACGTCCTGACTTTC. Encoded protein: CASGGNSGANVLTF.